The 30 T cell receptor beta chains reported below all come from one sample, sequenced in a study of breast tumors, draining lymph nodes, adjacent tissues (dated by TCRdb to about 2016). The method behind the library was multiplex PCR. The sequencing machine was an Illumina HiSeq 2000. The public reads were quality trimmed at Q25 with fastp and then assembled into clones with MiXCR by TCRdb, keeping productive beta chains. Entries are consolidated by CDR3 protein sequence, retaining the most common genes and DNA. The sample has roughly 100,000 distinct CDR3 sequences on record, less than 40% of them singletons. The top ten constitute 5.5% to 7% of the sample. Lymph node samples came from the axillary draining lymph nodes of breast cancer patients. Sequencing input: axillary lymph node tissue. These TCRs come from a female donor with breast cancer. Some clones in this sample may be carry-over from other donors' samples.

V gene TRBV6-2 or TRBV6-3 combines with J gene TRBJ1-1, with 9 bases matching TRBD1. Trimming removed 6 bases from V and 0 bases from J; junction bases left unmatched: 8. Germline values: CDR1 MNHEY, CDR2 SVGEGT. CDR3 length: 16 residues. The CDR3 region has the DNA TGTGCCAGCAGACCCGGGACAGGGCTAATGAACACTGAAGCTTTCTTT. This encodes CASRPGTGLMNTEAFF.

There are a few counts of this clonotype. This may stem from a read error, because a much larger clone lies one nucleotide away. As DNA, the CDR3 is TGTGCCAGCAGTCAAGACTATACACAAGAGACCCAGTACTTC. Translation gives CASSQDYTQETQYF. This chain joins TRBV5-8 and TRBJ2-5; the D gene is possibly TRBD2 (5 bases). CDR1 and CDR2 (germline): SGHTS, YDEGEE. The CDR3 contains 14 residues. The germline V and J ends were trimmed by 5 bases and 2 bases, with 13 bases remaining between them.

This rearrangement joins TRBV6-5 to TRBJ1-2; possibly TRBD1 for D (5 bases). The V gene's germline CDR1 is MNHEY and CDR2 SVGAGI. Trimming took off 6 bases at V and 8 bases at J, with 16 bases between the two ends. The CDR3 consists of 13 residues. The CDR3: CASSSTQGRGYTF. The CDR3 DNA follows: TGTGCCAGCAGCTCGACCCAGGGTAGGGGCTACACCTTC.

This clonotype turned up a few times. The gene calls are TRBV9 and TRBJ1-1; 7 bases fit TRBD1. J lost 6 bases, V lost 3 bases, and 5 bases had no gene match. This CDR3 spans 13 amino acids. Germline-derived CDR1 and CDR2 are SGDLS and YYNGEE. CDR3 sequence: CASSERGLAEAFF. In DNA, the CDR3 is TGTGCCAGCAGCGAAAGGGGGCTTGCTGAAGCTTTCTTT.

This clonotype was detected many times. The V and J genes are TRBV7-9 and TRBJ1-2; D gene ambiguous. V was trimmed by 6 bases and J by 3 bases, leaving 8 bases between them. The germline gives CDR1 SEHNR, CDR2 FQNEAQ (reference sequence). CDR3 length equals 12 residues. The CDR3 sequence is CASRGTYYGYTF. CDR3 bases: TGTGCCAGCAGAGGCACGTACTATGGCTACACCTTC.

Ten or more counts support this clonotype. The rearrangement links TRBV3-1 to TRBJ2-7; TRBD2 matches 13 bases. J was trimmed by 7 bases and V by 4 bases; bases with no gene match: 7. Germline CDR1 and CDR2: LGHDT and YNNKEL (reference sequence). There are 15 residues in the CDR3. This CDR3 is CASSLWTSGGREQYF. CDR3 nucleotide sequence: TGTGCCAGCAGCCTCTGGACTAGCGGGGGAAGAGAGCAGTACTTC.

This clonotype was seen repeatedly, ten times or more. The chain joins TRBV19 to TRBJ1-5; tentatively, D is TRBD1 (6 bases). This CDR3 contains 14 residues. V gave up 9 bases and J gave up 5 bases, with 17 bases separating them. The germline CDR1 and CDR2 sequences are LNHDA and SQIVND (reference sequence). This CDR3 reads CASQGGALDQPQHF. The DNA of the CDR3 is TGTGCCAGCCAAGGGGGTGCCCTCGATCAGCCCCAGCATTTT.

In this sample, this clonotype turned up many times. As DNA, the CDR3 is TGTGCCAGCAGCATCACCGGGACTAGCGGGGGGGCCGCCGGGGCAGATACGCAGTATTTT. This encodes CASSITGTSGGAAGADTQYF. The chain employs TRBV7-9 and TRBJ2-3; the match to TRBD2 covers 16 bases. Trimming took 5 bases from V and 4 from J; bases not matched to a gene: 15. The CDR3 sequence is 20 residues long. CDR1 is SEHNR and CDR2 is FQNEAQ in the germline V gene (reference sequence).

This clonotype was recorded at least ten times. The CDR3 loop is CASSRTSGTQYF. CDR3 sequence (DNA): TGTGCCAGCAGCCGGACTAGTGGTACGCAGTATTTT. The J gene is TRBJ2-3, the V gene TRBV5-8; 7 bases fit TRBD2. V trimming: 4 bases; J trimming: 8 bases; junction bases outside the gene matches: 4. The CDR3 consists of 12 residues. CDR1 is SGHTS, CDR2 YDEGEE, per germline.

This clonotype showed up many times. The chain uses TRBV5-1 and TRBJ1-6; D remains unclear. The V gene's germline CDR1 is SGHRS and CDR2 YFSETQ. CDR3 length equals 16 residues. Trimming took off 4 bases at V and 0 bases at J, with 11 bases between the two ends. The CDR3 DNA reads as TGCGCCAGCAGCCCGTCGGGGAACTCCTATAATTCACCCCTCCACTTT. As protein: CASSPSGNSYNSPLHF.

This clonotype appeared many times. The chain uses TRBV7-8 and TRBJ1-3; no reliable D call. V was shortened by 5 bases and J by 2 bases, with 10 bases between the two germline ends. CDR3 length equals 14 residues. CDR1 SGHVS and CDR2 FQNEAQ come from the germline V gene. The CDR3 loop is CASSPPGAGNTIYF. In nucleotides, the CDR3 is TGTGCCAGCAGCCCCCCGGGAGCTGGAAACACCATATATTTT.

This clonotype was counted ten times or more. This chain links TRBV20-1 with TRBJ2-7; 12 bases line up with TRBD1. The CDR3 extends over 13 amino acids. The germline V gene encodes CDR1 DFQATT and CDR2 SNEGSKA (reference sequence). J gave up 7 bases and V 5 bases, and 6 bases lay outside the gene matches. DNA for the CDR3: TGCAGTGCTTTCCGGGACAGGGGGCTTGAGCAGTACTTC. The encoded protein is CSAFRDRGLEQYF.

This clonotype was picked up a small number of times. The chain couples TRBV28 to TRBJ2-2; the D gene could be TRBD1 or TRBD2 (7 bases each). The CDR3 covers 17 residues. Trimming removed 11 bases at V and 3 bases at J, with 25 bases between. Germline CDR1 and CDR2: MDHEN and SYDVKM. CDR3 protein: CAPGGALSGADTGELFF. CDR3 DNA sequence: TGTGCCCCAGGGGGGGCCTTGAGCGGGGCTGACACCGGGGAGCTGTTTTTT.

This clonotype appeared many times. V gene TRBV6-6 combines with J gene TRBJ1-4; no clear D. The CDR3 spans 14 residues. CDR1 is MNHNY, CDR2 SVGAGI, per germline (reference sequence). Trimming left V 6 bases short and J 7 bases short, with 15 bases between. The CDR3 is CASRFKRVSEKLFF. CDR3 DNA: TGTGCCAGCAGATTTAAAAGGGTTTCTGAAAAACTGTTTTTT.

This clonotype was counted many times. The chain combines TRBV5-1 with TRBJ2-5; 12 positions agree with TRBD2. V dropped 5 bases and J dropped 4; count of bases not matched to a gene: 12. The germline CDR1 and CDR2 sequences are SGHRS and YFSETQ. There are 17 residues in the CDR3. As DNA, the CDR3 is TGCGCCAGCAGAATACTGGAAACTAGCGGGGGGCGAGAGACCCAGTACTTC. Its translation: CASRILETSGGRETQYF.

This clonotype was seen repeatedly, ten times or more. The chain is built from TRBV25-1 and TRBJ2-7, with 7 positions matching TRBD1. Germline V gives CDR1 MGHDK, CDR2 SYGVNS. Unmatched junction bases numbered 8, after V lost 3 bases and J lost 0 bases. There are 16 residues in the CDR3. CDR3 sequence: CASSEPGTVLSYEQYF. In nucleotides, the CDR3 is TGTGCCAGCAGTGAGCCCGGGACAGTCCTCTCCTACGAGCAGTACTTC.

The chain combines TRBV6-6 with TRBJ2-2, with D perhaps matching TRBD1 or TRBD2 (5 bases each). There are 18 residues in the CDR3. V was shortened by 6 bases and J by 4 bases, with 24 bases between the two germline ends. Per germline, CDR1 MNHNY and CDR2 SVGAGI (reference sequence). The DNA of the CDR3 is TGTGCCAGCAGGAGAATGATTAACCGGGACCGAGCCACCGGGGAGCTGTTTTTT. This translates into CASRRMINRDRATGELFF.

This clonotype was seen many times. The chain joins TRBV5-1 to TRBJ1-2; 7 bases agree with TRBD1. This CDR3 region has 15 residues. V was pared by 3 bases and J by 2 bases, with 7 bases of the junction left unmatched. Germline V gene sequence: CDR1 SGHRS, CDR2 YFSETQ. The CDR3 spells CASSSFGQENYGYTF. The CDR3, as DNA: TGCGCCAGCAGCTCATTCGGACAGGAGAACTATGGCTACACCTTC.

This clonotype came up many times. The chain uses TRBV20-1 and TRBJ2-5, with TRBD1 identical over 9 bases. Trimming removed 7 bases from V and 1 base from J; junction bases left unmatched: 1. In germline, CDR1 is DFQATT, CDR2 SNEGSKA (reference sequence). The CDR3 is 12 residues long. The CDR3 reads CSGTGAQETQYF. CDR3 nucleotide sequence: TGCAGTGGGACAGGGGCCCAAGAGACCCAGTACTTC.

This clonotype was recorded at least ten times. At one boundary the junction diverges from the germline segment, which might be a read error. The chain links TRBV5-5 to TRBJ2-3, with 12 nucleotides matching TRBD2. The germline CDR1 and CDR2 sequences are SGHKS and YYEKEE (reference sequence). The CDR3 spans 13 residues. The CDR3 DNA follows: TGTGCCAGCAGCTACTGGACTAGCGGGGAGGTATTTTTT. Translating it yields CASSYWTSGEVFF.

This clonotype was seen repeatedly, ten times or more. The chain employs TRBV6-6 and TRBJ1-4, with D tentatively TRBD1 (5 bases). Between the trimmed V and J ends, which lost 7 bases and 0 bases, there was a span of 12 bases. The CDR3 totals 15 residues. Germline V lookup: CDR1 MNHNY, CDR2 SVGAGI (reference sequence). The CDR3 DNA follows: TGTGCCAGCACGTCGGGGGACGCAACTAATGAAAAACTGTTTTTT. Its protein product is CASTSGDATNEKLFF.

The chain has TRBV20-1 and TRBJ2-7; D possibly corresponds to TRBD1 (6 bases). The CDR3 covers 12 residues. Trimming took 3 bases from V and 5 from J, leaving 11 bases between them. Germline-derived CDR1 and CDR2 are DFQATT and SNEGSKA (reference sequence). The CDR3 DNA reads as TGCAGTGCTAGCAGGGGATCTGACGAGCAGTACTTC. This sequence encodes CSASRGSDEQYF.

This clonotype was recorded at least ten times. The J gene is TRBJ1-2, the V gene TRBV20-1; D is unclear. The CDR3 is 15 amino acids. V lost 6 bases to trimming and J lost 4 bases, with 21 bases between them. Germline V gene sequence: CDR1 DFQATT, CDR2 SNEGSKA (reference sequence). CDR3: CSAPPAGTLSYGYTF. CDR3 sequence (DNA): TGCAGTGCCCCTCCGGCGGGCACCTTGAGCTATGGCTACACCTTC.

This clonotype was observed many times. V usage is TRBV5-1 and J usage is TRBJ2-2; no clear D. Trimming stripped 3 bases from V and 4 bases from J, with 7 bases between. CDR3 size: 13 residues. Germline loops: CDR1 SGHRS, CDR2 YFSETQ. The CDR3 DNA is TGCGCCAGCAGCTGGGTTGGCACCGGGGAGCTGTTTTTT. This sequence encodes CASSWVGTGELFF.

This clonotype appeared many times. V gene TRBV12-3 or TRBV12-4 combines with J gene TRBJ2-7, with 7 bases identical to TRBD1. The length of the CDR3 is 16 residues. V shed 2 bases, J shed 2 bases, and the junction held 9 bases outside the gene matches. The CDR3 DNA sequence: TGTGCCAGCAGTTTATTCGGGACAGTGACTCCCTACGAGCAGTACTTC. Protein product: CASSLFGTVTPYEQYF.

On this clonotype: A clone one base away is much larger, so this may be a read error. The DNA is omitted, as the CDR3 cannot be located on it reliably, and the CDR3 follows TCRdb's listing. The V and J genes are TRBV7-2 and TRBJ2-5; no DNA check was done on the table's D call, TRBD2. The CDR3 spans 15 residues, counting both ends. CDR1 and CDR2 from the germline V gene are SGHTA and FQGNSA. The CDR3 spells CASSWAGGASETQHF.

This clonotype was detected only a few times. This may be a read error, as it is one base from a much larger clone. The chain is built from TRBV5-5 and TRBJ2-1; TRBD2 might be the D (5 bases). The CDR3 loop spans 15 amino acids. Germline CDR1 is SGHKS and CDR2 is YYEKEE (reference sequence). V lost 3 bases, J lost 2 bases, and 12 bases lay in between. The CDR3 bases are TGTGCCAGCAGCTGGGAAGCGGCGACCTACAATGAGCAGTTCTTC. It specifies CASSWEAATYNEQFF.

This clonotype came up many times. V gene TRBV5-4 combines with J gene TRBJ2-7; possible D gene TRBD1, 5 bases. The CDR3 is 15 amino acids. CDR1 is SGHNT and CDR2 is YYREEE in the germline V gene (reference sequence). V was shortened by 1 base and J by 3 bases, with 14 bases between the two germline ends. CDR3 nucleotide sequence: TGTGCCAGCAGCTTGATGGTTGACAGAGTCTACGAGCAGTACTTC. It encodes CASSLMVDRVYEQYF.

This clonotype was observed many times. This could be a read error, since a much larger clone is one nucleotide away. The J gene is TRBJ2-1, the V gene TRBV20-1; either TRBD1 or TRBD2 may fit D (6 bases each). Trimming pared 1 base from V and 4 bases from J, leaving 17 bases between. CDR3 length equals 16 residues. The V gene's germline CDR1 is DFQATT and CDR2 SNEGSKA (reference sequence). The CDR3 coding sequence is TGCAGTGCTAGAGTGCAATCCGGGGGCGCTTACAATGAGCAGTTCTTC. It specifies CSARVQSGGAYNEQFF.

The sample holds many counts of this clonotype. V usage is TRBV7-9 and J usage is TRBJ2-1; TRBD2 agrees at 14 bases. Trimming took 5 bases from V and 4 from J; bases not matched to a gene: 7. This CDR3 contains 17 residues. The germline V gene has CDR1 SEHNR and CDR2 FQNEAQ (reference sequence). The CDR3 loop reads CASSPGLAGGRYNEQFF. In DNA form, the CDR3 reads TGTGCCAGCAGCCCTGGACTAGCGGGGGGTCGGTACAATGAGCAGTTCTTC.